Listed below are T cell receptor beta chains from one sample, sequenced in a study of early T cells in non-severe SARS-CoV-2 infection. TCRdb ran MiXCR on the 5' RACE reads and lists one entry per CDR3 protein. The table lists some 91,000 distinct CDR3 sequences, approximately 11% of them singletons. The sequenced sample was whole blood, obtained at baseline. Receptors originate from an adult who was a healthcare worker with PCR-confirmed SARS-CoV-2 infection or an uninfected control (not recorded which). CDR3s include the opening cysteine and the closing phenylalanine or tryptophan. A D gene is named only where the DNA matches it firmly. Clone size is shown for a subset of rows, as once, few, many or a class of expanded clone.

D gene: NA
V gene: TRBV7-6
J gene: TRBJ2-1
clone size: NA
CDR3 protein: CASSTGLNNEQFF
CDR3 DNA: TGTGCCAGCAGTACGGGACTGAACAATGAGCAGTTCTTC

D gene: NA
V gene: TRBV20-1
J gene: TRBJ2-2
clone size: NA
CDR3 protein: CSAPRPGGRTGELFF
CDR3 DNA: TGCAGTGCCCCTCGCCCCGGGGGGCGAACCGGGGAGCTGTTTTTT

D gene: NA
V gene: TRBV9
J gene: TRBJ2-3
clone size: few
CDR3 protein: CASSVALVTDTQYF
CDR3 DNA: TGTGCCAGCAGCGTAGCGTTGGTTACAGATACGCAGTATTTT

D gene: TRBD2
V gene: TRBV6-6
J gene: TRBJ2-1
clone size: many
CDR3 protein: CASSTSPGTSGRNEQFF
CDR3 DNA: TGTGCCAGCAGCACCTCCCCCGGGACTAGTGGCCGCAATGAGCAGTTCTTC

D gene: NA
V gene: TRBV29-1
J gene: TRBJ2-1
clone size: many
CDR3 protein: CSVEERQVNEQFF
CDR3 DNA: TGCAGCGTTGAAGAGAGACAGGTCAATGAGCAGTTCTTC

D gene: NA
V gene: TRBV3-1
J gene: TRBJ2-7
clone size: many
CDR3 protein: CASSPRGPFEQYF
CDR3 DNA: TGTGCCAGCTCCCCAAGAGGACCCTTCGAGCAGTACTTC

D gene: TRBD1
V gene: TRBV30
J gene: TRBJ2-1
clone size: NA
CDR3 protein: CAWSSRAGTGDRKQFF
CDR3 DNA: TGTGCCTGGAGTTCCAGAGCCGGGACAGGGGATAGGAAGCAGTTCTTC

D gene: TRBD1
V gene: TRBV19
J gene: TRBJ2-5
clone size: NA
CDR3 protein: CASSRQGAEQETQYF
CDR3 DNA: TGTGCCAGCTCCCGACAGGGGGCCGAACAAGAGACCCAGTACTTC

D gene: NA
V gene: TRBV27
J gene: TRBJ1-6
clone size: many
CDR3 protein: CASSSSGRISPLHF
CDR3 DNA: TGTGCCAGCAGTTCATCAGGGAGGATTTCACCCCTCCACTTT

D gene: TRBD1
V gene: TRBV2
J gene: TRBJ1-1
clone size: few
CDR3 protein: CASRPEQGFTEAFF
CDR3 DNA: TGTGCCAGCAGGCCGGAACAGGGGTTCACTGAAGCTTTCTTT

D gene: NA
V gene: TRBV13
J gene: TRBJ2-7
clone size: many
CDR3 protein: CASSLAGPAYEQYF
CDR3 DNA: TGTGCCAGCAGCTTAGCTGGCCCAGCCTACGAGCAGTACTTC

D gene: NA
V gene: TRBV5-1
J gene: TRBJ2-1
clone size: few
CDR3 protein: CASSFDSPGNEQFF
CDR3 DNA: TGCGCCAGCAGCTTTGACAGCCCAGGGAATGAGCAGTTCTTC

D gene: TRBD2
V gene: TRBV20-1
J gene: TRBJ2-1
clone size: NA
CDR3 protein: CSVFTSGRFPTESGEQFF
CDR3 DNA: TGCAGTGTTTTTACTAGCGGGAGGTTCCCAACCGAGAGTGGTGAGCAGTTCTTC

D gene: NA
V gene: TRBV7-3
J gene: TRBJ2-3
clone size: NA
CDR3 protein: CASSSMTSLDTQYF
CDR3 DNA: TGTGCCAGCAGCTCGATGACTAGTTTAGATACGCAGTATTTT

D gene: TRBD2
V gene: TRBV14
J gene: TRBJ2-5
clone size: few
CDR3 protein: CASSRLGLAGETQYF
CDR3 DNA: TGTGCCAGCAGCCGCCTTGGACTAGCAGGAGAGACCCAGTACTTC

D gene: TRBD1
V gene: TRBV20-1
J gene: TRBJ2-7
clone size: few
CDR3 protein: CSARPRQGSYEQYF
CDR3 DNA: TGCAGTGCTAGACCCCGACAGGGCTCCTACGAGCAGTACTTC

D gene: TRBD1
V gene: TRBV29-1
J gene: TRBJ2-5
clone size: few
CDR3 protein: CSVRDRGLQETQYF
CDR3 DNA: TGCAGCGTTCGGGACAGGGGGCTGCAAGAGACCCAGTACTTC

D gene: NA
V gene: TRBV20-1
J gene: TRBJ1-1
clone size: NA
CDR3 protein: CSARDSRGYMNTEAFF
CDR3 DNA: TGCAGTGCTAGAGATTCCAGGGGCTACATGAACACTGAAGCTTTCTTT

D gene: NA
V gene: TRBV7-9
J gene: TRBJ1-3
clone size: medium-sized
CDR3 protein: CASSLYILSGNTIYF
CDR3 DNA: TGTGCCAGCAGCTTATACATACTCTCTGGAAACACCATATATTTT

D gene: NA
V gene: TRBV7-9
J gene: TRBJ1-4
clone size: many
CDR3 protein: CASSLAFWGGRTDEKLFF
CDR3 DNA: TGTGCCAGCAGCTTAGCATTTTGGGGAGGTCGCACGGATGAAAAACTGTTTTTT

D gene: TRBD2
V gene: TRBV4-1
J gene: TRBJ2-1
clone size: few
CDR3 protein: CASSQDDLAGVYNEQFF
CDR3 DNA: TGCGCCAGCAGCCAAGACGATCTAGCGGGAGTCTACAATGAGCAGTTCTTC

D gene: NA
V gene: TRBV19
J gene: TRBJ2-2
clone size: few
CDR3 protein: CASNWGVPFGELFF
CDR3 DNA: TGTGCCAGTAACTGGGGGGTACCCTTCGGGGAGCTGTTTTTT

D gene: NA
V gene: TRBV5-1
J gene: TRBJ2-7
clone size: NA
CDR3 protein: CASSSRGDKYF
CDR3 DNA: TGCGCCAGCAGCTCCCGTGGGGACAAGTACTTC

D gene: NA
V gene: TRBV5-1
J gene: TRBJ1-2
clone size: few
CDR3 protein: CASSNVQGRDGYTF
CDR3 DNA: TGCGCCAGCAGCAACGTTCAGGGGCGGGATGGCTACACCTTC

D gene: NA
V gene: TRBV11-2
J gene: TRBJ1-1
clone size: NA
CDR3 protein: CASSFRLNTEAFF
CDR3 DNA: TGTGCCAGCAGCTTTAGGCTGAACACTGAAGCTTTCTTT

D gene: NA
V gene: TRBV9
J gene: TRBJ2-2
clone size: many
CDR3 protein: CASSVGPRTANTGELFF
CDR3 DNA: TGTGCCAGCAGCGTAGGGCCCCGGACAGCGAACACCGGGGAGCTGTTTTTT

D gene: NA
V gene: TRBV30
J gene: TRBJ1-1
clone size: few
CDR3 protein: CACQRVNTEAFF
CDR3 DNA: TGTGCCTGTCAAAGGGTGAACACTGAAGCTTTCTTT

D gene: NA
V gene: TRBV7-9
J gene: TRBJ1-4
clone size: NA
CDR3 protein: CASSRGREDEKLFF
CDR3 DNA: TGTGCCAGCAGCCGGGGCAGGGAGGATGAAAAACTGTTTTTT

D gene: TRBD1
V gene: TRBV10-3
J gene: TRBJ1-2
clone size: NA
CDR3 protein: CATYGASGQTYGYTF
CDR3 DNA: TGTGCCACCTATGGGGCGTCGGGACAGACCTATGGCTACACCTTC

D gene: TRBD2
V gene: TRBV7-2
J gene: TRBJ2-7
clone size: NA
CDR3 protein: CASGTTSGPYEQYF
CDR3 DNA: TGTGCCAGCGGCACGACTAGCGGACCCTACGAGCAGTACTTC

D gene: NA
V gene: TRBV19
J gene: TRBJ1-5
clone size: many
CDR3 protein: CASSPIRGQPQHF
CDR3 DNA: TGTGCCAGTAGTCCTATCCGTGGGCAGCCCCAGCATTTT